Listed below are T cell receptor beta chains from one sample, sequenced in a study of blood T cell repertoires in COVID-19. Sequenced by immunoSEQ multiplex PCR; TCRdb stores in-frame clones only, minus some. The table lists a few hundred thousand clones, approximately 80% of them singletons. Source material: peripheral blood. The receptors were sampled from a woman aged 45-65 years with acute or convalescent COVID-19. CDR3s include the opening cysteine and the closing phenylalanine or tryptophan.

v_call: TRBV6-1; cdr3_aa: CASSDLAESEQYF
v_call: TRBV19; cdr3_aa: CASSRRGEQYF
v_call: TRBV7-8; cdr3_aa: CASSFRTAGAGGYTF
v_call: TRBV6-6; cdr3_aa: CASSGTAYEQYF
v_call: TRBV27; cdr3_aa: CASSTFAPGLAGGPGEQYF
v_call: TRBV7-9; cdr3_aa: CASSLVGQGGDNQPQHF
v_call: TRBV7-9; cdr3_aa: CASSIGGDIQYF
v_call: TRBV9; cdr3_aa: CASSPNTDTQYF
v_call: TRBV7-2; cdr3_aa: CASSWTGGEGAEKLFF
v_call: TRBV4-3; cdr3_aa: CASSETGSYYGYTF
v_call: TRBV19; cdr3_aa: CASTGWDRNSPLHF
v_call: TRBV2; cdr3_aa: CASSRDRGREAKNIQYF
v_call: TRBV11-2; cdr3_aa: CASSFEGFPYNEQFF
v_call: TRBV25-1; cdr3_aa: CASENRGLEQPQHF
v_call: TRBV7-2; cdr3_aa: CASSLSLAGRSSYNEQFF
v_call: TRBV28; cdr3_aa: CASSQDRIANEKLFF
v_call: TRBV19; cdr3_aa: CAASARGNTIYF
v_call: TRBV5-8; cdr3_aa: CASSLVMGQGEKLFF
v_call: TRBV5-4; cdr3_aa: CASSSQTTGRWEQYF
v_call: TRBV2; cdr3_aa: CASSEVRPYEKLFF
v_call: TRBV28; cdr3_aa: CASSFRSRASSTDTQYF
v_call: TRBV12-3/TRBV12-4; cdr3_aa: CASGAGQGGYTF
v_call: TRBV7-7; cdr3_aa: CAGDRFTGAGNTIYF
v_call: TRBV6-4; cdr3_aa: CASSEGPGETQYF
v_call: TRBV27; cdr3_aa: CASRRRRAGNEQFF
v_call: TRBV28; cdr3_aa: CASSLWDNGANVLTF
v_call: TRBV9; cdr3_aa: CASSAFPGGTGTEAFF
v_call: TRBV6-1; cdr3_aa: CASSEGTGGTGYTF
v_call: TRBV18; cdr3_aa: CASSPPVDRVTEAFF
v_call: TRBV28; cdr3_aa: CASRWQANTGELFF
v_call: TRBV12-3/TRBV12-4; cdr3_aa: CASSPKNNSPLHF
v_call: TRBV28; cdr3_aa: CASRRQVANYGYTF
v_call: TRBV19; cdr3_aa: CASTISLNYGYTF
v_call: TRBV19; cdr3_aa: CASMGLAGGEQFF
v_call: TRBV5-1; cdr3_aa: CASSSADTEAFF